Below, 22 T cell receptor beta chains from the same sample are listed, as sequenced in a study of OX40 agonist ivuxolimab in advanced cancers. Produced via immunoSEQ multiplex PCR; TCRdb's table is partial and in-frame only. This sample has some 51,000 clones, with approximately 86% found just once. The sequences come from CD4+ or CD8+ T cells sorted from blood, collected in a trial of the OX40 agonist ivuxolimab. These receptors all stem from an adult with an advanced solid tumor such as melanoma, head and neck, liver or kidney cancer.

V usage is TRBV7-2 and J usage is TRBJ2-7; 9 bases map to TRBD2. J lost 2 bases, V lost 2 bases, and 4 bases had no gene match. CDR1 and CDR2 (germline): SGHTA, FQGNSA. This CDR3 is built from 15 residues. CDR3 loop: CASSLSTSGPYEQYF. The DNA of the CDR3 is TGTGCCAGCAGCTTAAGTACTAGCGGGCCCTACGAGCAGTACTTC.

The gene calls are TRBV19 and TRBJ1-1, with D possibly being TRBD1 (5 bases). CDR3 length equals 13 residues. Germline V CDR1 and CDR2: LNHDA, SQIVND (reference sequence). The ends were cut back, 6 bases at V and 0 bases at J, with 8 bases in the middle. The CDR3 DNA reads as TGTGCCAGTAGAGGGACGTTGAACACTGAAGCTTTCTTT. It encodes CASRGTLNTEAFF.

This rearrangement joins TRBV15 to TRBJ1-1; possible D gene TRBD1, 6 bases. The V end lost 1 base, the J end lost 0 bases, and 12 bases lay between the germline ends. The germline gives CDR1 LNHNV, CDR2 YYDKDF (reference sequence). CDR3 length: 16 amino acids. CDR3 residues: CATSRVRGPMNTEAFF. Written as DNA, the CDR3 is TGTGCCACCAGCAGAGTCAGGGGTCCTATGAACACTGAAGCTTTCTTT.

The chain couples TRBV18 to TRBJ2-5; 11 bases map to TRBD2. This CDR3 is built from 15 residues. Germline CDR1 reads KGHSH; CDR2 reads LQKENI. Trimming took 3 bases from V and 5 from J; bases not matched to a gene: 5. The CDR3 here is CASSPASGRRETQYF. The CDR3 DNA reads TGTGCCAGCTCACCGGCTAGCGGGAGGAGGGAGACCCAGTACTTC.

The J gene is TRBJ1-1, the V gene TRBV5-6; D ambiguous. The V gene's germline CDR1 is SGHDT and CDR2 YYEEEE. Trimming shortened V by 5 bases and J by 6 bases, and 14 bases separated the two germline ends. This CDR3 has 13 amino acids. CDR3 sequence: CASRKSSTAEAFF. The CDR3 DNA reads TGTGCCAGCAGAAAATCGTCGACCGCTGAAGCTTTCTTT.

The chain joins TRBV5-6 to TRBJ2-2, with D perhaps matching TRBD1 (6 bases). The V end was cut by 4 bases, the J end by 1 base, with 11 bases between. The CDR3 consists of 15 residues. Germline V CDR1 and CDR2: SGHDT, YYEEEE. Here the CDR3 reads CASSPLDRNTGELFF. CDR3 in DNA: TGTGCCAGCAGCCCACTGGACAGGAACACCGGGGAGCTGTTTTTT.

The genes are TRBV4-1 and TRBJ2-5, with D uncertain. CDR1 is MGHRA and CDR2 is YSYEKL in the germline V gene. V was cut by 1 base and J by 2 bases, with 14 bases left in between. The CDR3 is 16 residues long. The CDR3 coding sequence is TGCGCCAGCAGCCAAGTTATCCAGTTTCCTCAAGAGACCCAGTACTTC. It is translated as CASSQVIQFPQETQYF.

The chain carries TRBV6-8 and TRBJ2-1; 9 nucleotides line up with TRBD2. V was pared by 1 base and J by 5 bases, with 9 bases of the junction left unmatched. The germline V gene has CDR1 MNHGY and CDR2 SAAAGT. This CDR3 region has 17 residues. The CDR3 here is CASSYFLTSGPNNEQFF. The DNA for the CDR3 is TGTGCCAGCAGTTACTTCCTGACTAGCGGCCCTAACAATGAGCAGTTCTTC.

This clone appeared a few times. The V gene is TRBV14, the J gene TRBJ1-1; D gene unclear. The V gene's germline CDR1 is SGHDN and CDR2 FVKESK. CDR3 length equals 16 residues. Between the trimmed V and J ends, which lost 4 bases and 0 bases, there was a span of 15 bases. This CDR3 is CASSLYRGSMNTEAFF. The CDR3 DNA is TGTGCCAGCAGCCTTTATAGAGGTAGCATGAACACTGAAGCTTTCTTT.

This clone was detected only a few times. V is TRBV19 and J is TRBJ2-3; D gene ambiguous. Germline V gives CDR1 LNHDA, CDR2 SQIVND (reference sequence). The V end lost 4 bases, the J end lost 6 bases, and 11 bases lay between the germline ends. The CDR3 has 13 amino acids. The CDR3 reads CASSRVAVDTQYF. The DNA of the CDR3 is TGTGCCAGTAGTAGAGTAGCTGTGGATACGCAGTATTTT.

This clone was seen only a few times. The V gene is TRBV10-3, the J gene TRBJ1-3; D is unresolved. Germline-derived CDR1 and CDR2 are ENHRY and SYGVKD. V shed 0 bases and J shed 6 bases, with 6 bases lying between them. The CDR3 totals 13 residues. The CDR3 reads CAISESKENTIYF. The CDR3 DNA is TGTGCCATCAGTGAGTCGAAGGAAAACACCATATATTTT.

There are a few counts of this clone. This sequence joins TRBV7-9 and TRBJ2-7, with no clear D. There are 14 residues in the CDR3. In germline, CDR1 is SEHNR, CDR2 FQNEAQ (reference sequence). Trimming took 2 bases from V and 0 from J, leaving 8 bases between them. CDR3 sequence: CASSLFGYSYEQYF. DNA of the CDR3: TGTGCCAGCAGCTTATTTGGGTACTCCTACGAGCAGTACTTC. The complete variable domain, with remaining parts taken from reference TRBV7-9 and TRBJ2-7, reads DTGVSQNPRHKITKRGQNVTFRCDPISEHNRLYWYRQTLGQGPEFLTYFQNEAQLEKSRLLSDRFSAERPKGSFSTLEIQRTEQGDSAMYLCASSLFGYSYEQYFGPGTRLTVT.

This chain uses TRBV28 with TRBJ1-2, with D possibly matching TRBD1 (5 bases). The V gene's germline CDR1 is MDHEN and CDR2 SYDVKM. There are 13 residues in the CDR3. Trimming took 1 base from V and 8 from J, leaving 11 bases between them. Here the CDR3 DNA reads TGTGCCAGCAGTTTATTGAGGGACTGGGGCTACACCTTC. Protein: CASSLLRDWGYTF.

This clone was found once. This rearrangement joins TRBV18 to TRBJ1-5, with 11 bases lining up with TRBD1. Unmatched junction bases numbered 7, after V lost 1 base and J lost 2 bases. The CDR3 extends over 18 amino acids. Looked up from germline, CDR1 is KGHSH and CDR2 is LQKENI. Written as DNA, the CDR3 is TGTGCCAGCTCACCACGGGGGGACAGGGGGAATCGCAATCAGCCCCAGCATTTT. It codes for CASSPRGDRGNRNQPQHF.

V gene TRBV7-6 combines with J gene TRBJ2-3; 8 nucleotides agree with TRBD2. Trimming at V came to 5 bases and at J to 2 bases, leaving 12 bases not matched to a gene. Germline V gene sequence: CDR1 SGHVS, CDR2 FNYEAQ. The CDR3 contains 17 residues. CDR3 amino acids: CASSPIAGLDITDTQYF. CDR3 DNA: TGTGCCAGCAGCCCTATAGCGGGATTAGATATCACAGATACGCAGTATTTT.

The chain has TRBV5-1 and TRBJ2-5; the match to TRBD1 covers 9 bases. The CDR3 is 15 residues long. Germline lookup yields CDR1 SGHRS and CDR2 YFSETQ. Trimming removed 4 bases from V and 4 bases from J; junction bases left unmatched: 8. Written as DNA, the CDR3 is TGCGCCAGCAGCGGAGGGACAGGGCAGGGAGAGACCCAGTACTTC. Translation gives CASSGGTGQGETQYF.

This clone was observed once. The chain recombines TRBV11-1 with TRBJ2-7, with TRBD1 matching over 7 bases. The CDR3 spans 14 residues. The V gene end was trimmed by 7 bases and the J gene end by 6 bases; junction bases not matched to a gene: 12. Germline assignment: CDR1 SGHAT and CDR2 FQDESV (reference sequence). CDR3 sequence reads: CASTVQGSVFEQYF. The CDR3 DNA is TGTGCCAGCACCGTACAGGGGTCCGTTTTCGAGCAGTACTTC.

This chain uses TRBV4-1 with TRBJ2-7; 7 bases align to TRBD1. There are 14 residues in the CDR3. Unmatched junction bases numbered 5, after V lost 4 bases and J lost 2 bases. CDR1 and CDR2 from the germline V gene are MGHRA and YSYEKL. CDR3 protein: CASSRTGTAYEQYF. The CDR3 region has the DNA TGCGCCAGCAGCCGGACCGGGACAGCCTACGAGCAGTACTTC.

The chain joins TRBV18 to TRBJ2-2, with a possible D match to TRBD2 (5 bases). The V and J ends lost 0 bases and 2 bases respectively, with 13 bases between them. CDR1 and CDR2 from the germline V gene are KGHSH and LQKENI. This CDR3 comprises 17 residues. The CDR3 DNA reads TGTGCCAGCTCACCACCTTCGACTAAGGAAAACACCGGGGAGCTGTTTTTT. Translated, it gives CASSPPSTKENTGELFF.

This clone was detected only once. The chain uses TRBV5-6 and TRBJ2-3; TRBD1 agrees at 7 bases. The CDR3 is 14 amino acids. The trim removed 0 bases at V and 4 bases at J, leaving 2 bases unmatched. CDR1 and CDR2 (germline): SGHDT, YYEEEE. The CDR3 spells CASSLGQGADTQYF. The CDR3 DNA is TGTGCCAGCAGCTTGGGACAGGGTGCAGATACGCAGTATTTT. Complete variable domain (other parts from reference TRBV5-6 and TRBJ2-3): DAGVTQSPTHLIKTRGQQVTLRCSPKSGHDTVSWYQQALGQGPQFIFQYYEEEERQRGNFPDRFSGHQFPNYSSELNVNALLLGDSALYLCASSLGQGADTQYFGPGTRLTVL.

The rearrangement joins TRBV9 to TRBJ2-3, with 10 bases matching TRBD1. The CDR3 sequence is 19 residues long. Germline V gene lookup returns CDR1 SGDLS and CDR2 YYNGEE. J gave up 0 bases and V 0 bases, and 10 bases lay outside the gene matches. The CDR3 sequence is CASSVVGQGSGASTDTQYF. In DNA form, the CDR3 reads TGTGCCAGCAGCGTAGTGGGACAGGGGTCCGGGGCCAGCACAGATACGCAGTATTTT.

The chain has TRBV28 and TRBJ2-7; 9 bases are shared with TRBD2. After removal of 9 bases from V and 4 bases from J, the junction contained 10 bases not matched to a gene. This CDR3 has 14 amino acids. Germline-derived CDR1 and CDR2 are MDHEN and SYDVKM. The CDR3: CASHAAGGDYEQYF. As DNA, the CDR3 is TGTGCCAGTCATGCAGCGGGAGGTGATTACGAGCAGTACTTC.